This T cell receptor (beta chain) came from a study of blood T cells in healthy people across ages. Overall study findings and caveats: Percentage of naive T cells showed a strong correlation with TCR beta diversity. While age rose, TCR beta diversity per million T cells dropped in a roughly linear way.

This CDR3 contains 12 residues. CDR1 is SGHTA and CDR2 is FQGNSA in the germline V gene. The germline V and J ends were trimmed by 2 bases and 5 bases, with 6 bases remaining between them. The sample holds many counts of this clonotype. The antigen is unknown. The use of a sample-barcoded 5' primer and a J-beta primer mix characterized a second PCR of 7 to 11 cycles. TCRdb reanalysed the 5' RACE reads using MiXCR and keeps one entry per CDR3 protein. The profile shows roughly 680,000 distinct CDR3 sequences, more than 40% of them singletons. The sequence derives from a woman aged 55-75 years in good health. The gene calls are TRBV7-2 and TRBJ1-2; D gene uncertain. Source material: blood. The CDR3 here is CASSLRTYGYTF. The CDR3, as DNA: TGTGCCAGCAGCTTAAGGACGTATGGCTACACCTTC.